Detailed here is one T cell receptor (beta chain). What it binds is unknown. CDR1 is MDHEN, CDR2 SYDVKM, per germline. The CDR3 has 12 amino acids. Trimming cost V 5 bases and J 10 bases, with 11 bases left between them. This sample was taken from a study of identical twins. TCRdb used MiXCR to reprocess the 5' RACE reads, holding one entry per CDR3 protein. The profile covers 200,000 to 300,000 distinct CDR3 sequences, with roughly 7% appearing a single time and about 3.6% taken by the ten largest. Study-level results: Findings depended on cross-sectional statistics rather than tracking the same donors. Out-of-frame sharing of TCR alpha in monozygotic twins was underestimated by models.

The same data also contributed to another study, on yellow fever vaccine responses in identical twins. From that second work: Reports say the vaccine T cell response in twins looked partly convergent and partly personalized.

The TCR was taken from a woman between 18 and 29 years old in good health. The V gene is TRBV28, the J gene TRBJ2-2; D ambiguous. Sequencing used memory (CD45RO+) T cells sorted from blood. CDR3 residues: CASSPKGKELFF. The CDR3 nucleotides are TGTGCCAGCAGTCCCAAGGGCAAGGAGCTGTTTTTT.